This record looks at one T cell receptor (beta chain) sequence and its context. Its target is not known. MiXCR was run by TCRdb on the reads, yielding one entry per CDR3 protein. Here the sample spans about half a million distinct CDR3 sequences, roughly 43% being singletons. The entry originates in a study of T cell repertoires in cytomegalovirus infection. General study results and limits: The cumulative frequency of public TCR beta families identified carriers of CMV plus the relevant HLA.

Source: cultured PBMCs, taken from culture after CMV antigen stimulation. The source of this sequence is a human donor in good health (CMV status not recorded). Some clones in this sample may be carry-over from other donors' samples.

This CDR3 is CSALNAKGISGNTIYF. The CDR3, as DNA: TGCAGTGCTCTAAACGCGAAGGGGATCTCTGGAAACACCATATATTTT. This chain joins TRBV20-1 and TRBJ1-3, with D maybe TRBD1 (5 bases). Trimming shortened V by 5 bases and J by 0 bases, and 17 bases separated the two germline ends. The CDR3 contains 16 residues. The germline gives CDR1 DFQATT, CDR2 SNEGSKA (reference sequence).